This paragraph covers one TCR beta chain sequence. The specificity of this receptor is unknown. Per-base quality was not reported, and no clone a single base away is much larger than it. The cohort consisted of 666 healthy bone marrow donors. Cohort members were all nominally healthy when sampled, although unrecorded immune exposures were likely present. The donor was CMV seropositive and belonged to the group of 250 to 350 seropositive cohort members. Each donor provided a peripheral blood sample, and peripheral blood mononuclear cells were used for TCR beta sequencing. The Qiagen DNeasy Blood Extraction Kit was used to extract genomic DNA from the blood cell samples. This sample stems from a study of cytomegalovirus exposure and HLA in healthy donors (dated by TCRdb to about 2017). Turning to the overall study: An earlier analysis of approximately 640 of the donors reported 250 to 300 Gb of sequence data and some 120 million unique TCR beta sequences from roughly 180 million T cells. Roughly 300 gigabases of sequencing data and approximately 80 million unique TCR sequences were included in an early release covering around 650 HLA-typed donors. Of the roughly 400 genotyped donors, 65% to 90% fell in the genetic ancestry cluster associated with self-reported Caucasian donors. The study was designed to test whether signatures of past pathogen exposure could be identified by cataloging public T cell receptors. The T cell repertoires of several hundred subjects were profiled by immunosequencing and related to cytomegalovirus serostatus. In addition to the first cohort of roughly 700 subjects, a separate validation cohort of 120 different subjects was used. The study combined high-throughput TCR immunosequencing, statistical association of individual TCRs with disease status, and machine learning to predict cytomegalovirus infection status. In a later analysis, previously published TCR beta repertoires from 666 donors were re-analyzed and high-resolution HLA genotyping was added so that TCR occurrence patterns could be studied. The later analysis used no new phenotypic data to find candidate immune exposures, relying instead on TCR beta sequences and their occurrence across donors. An earlier analysis of around 580 of the donors used high-throughput TCR beta sequencing to judge whether each TCR beta V gene segment behaved as functional or pseudogenic. Donor age, sex, ethnicity and CMV serostatus were collected together with the repertoire data. In a later genetic analysis, genome-wide SNP genotypes for about three fifths of the roughly 670 donors were used, and that subset was treated as a discovery cohort. All discovery cohort repertoires had been generated using a single sequencing platform. HLA typing covered class I and class II loci at four-digit resolution. Typing coverage differed by locus: A, B, C, DRB1 and DQB1 were typed in roughly 620-640 donors, DQA1 in 500 to 550, DPA1 in 600 to 610, and DPB1 in 450 to 490. Because of strong linkage in the cohort, four or five DR-DQ haplotypes were treated as single units for association and clustering. Among approximately 370 genotyped donors of the cohort, an average of roughly 230,000 unique TCR beta nucleotide sequences was sequenced per donor, of which roughly 18% were non-productive.

The germline V gene yields SGHAT for CDR1 and FQNNGV for CDR2. Deletion took 0 bases off V and 2 bases off J, with a span of 13 bases between the germline ends. The CDR3 covers 16 residues, taking in both the cysteine and the phenylalanine. Just the 48-base CDR3 DNA is kept, in frame starting at base 1. The investigation overall reported the following: The study listed 150 to 200 TCR beta chains as associated with cytomegalovirus. An earlier analysis of approximately 590 of the donors showed that most TCR beta V segments appeared in productive rearrangements either about 87% or about 30% of the time, which broadly matched IMGT annotations. Across donors, most TCR sequences were observed very rarely, whereas some public TCRs were present in many individuals. A later analysis associated roughly 17,000 TCR beta sequences with specific HLA alleles at a false discovery rate of 0.05. Roughly uniform sequencing depth across donors was assumed in presence/absence analyses, although this assumption may not hold. Compared with equally common non-associated chains, HLA-associated TCR beta chains in a later analysis were more clonally expanded and had lower generation probabilities. Cytomegalovirus status was reported to be diagnosed by the classifier with high specificity and sensitivity in both the original and validation cohorts. In a later genetic analysis, fewer N-insertions in productive TCRs were reported among donors in an Asian-associated ancestry cluster than the approximately 710-donor mean. Assigning TCR associations to individual alleles was difficult when HLA alleles, especially DR and DQ, strongly co-occurred. Only TCR beta chains were sequenced in this cohort, and the absence of alpha or paired-chain data limited detectable features. Over 15 rarely observed V segments, including chromosome 9 orphons, were excluded from the earlier analysis of just under 600 of the donors because counts were too low. According to a later analysis, TCR association rates differed among HLA loci, with DRB1 alleles showing the most associated TCRs and HLA-C alleles showing the fewest. Correlated functional status among segregating V segments might be attributable to linkage disequilibrium, but an unknown experimental factor could not be ruled out. A group of highly shared sequence variants was considered likely to be a technical artifact of the sequencing pipeline. Because HLA typing was missing for some donors at each locus, association tests included only the typed subset. A later analysis reported that several top co-occurrence clusters appeared linked to parvovirus B19, influenza, CMV and Epstein-Barr virus. In vitro tests confirmed that a few of the cytomegalovirus-associated TCR beta chains recognize cytomegalovirus antigens. An association between a missense DCLRE1C variant and V-gene and J-gene trimming of TCR beta chains was found in a later genetic analysis and replicated in an independent cohort. A later analysis found that most CMV-associated TCR beta chains appeared HLA-restricted, with HLA associations seemingly driven largely by CMV exposure. Because the 87-base-pair reads could not distinguish some IMGT-functional V segments, including TRBV6-2 and TRBV6-3, those segments were excluded. For the cohort, immune exposure information was limited to CMV serostatus. A further reported finding was that TCR beta sequences accurately predicted the HLA-A and HLA-B alleles for most subjects in the first cohort. The authors suggested that the approach could potentially be extended to other disease states and immunological phenotypes.

Library preparation employed the immunoSEQ multiplex PCR assay. The multiplex PCR relied on a mix of 60 forward primers for TCR Vbeta segments and 13 reverse primers for TCR Jbeta segments. The CDR3 region of rearranged TCR beta genes was amplified from genomic DNA by a multiplex PCR assay. On the Illumina HiSeq System, the amplified TCR beta libraries were sequenced as 87-base-pair reads. In the paper's pipeline: In a later analysis, tens of millions of unique TCR beta chains were counted across the approximately 640 repertoires, and roughly 11 million of these chains were shared by at least two donors. A nearest-neighbor algorithm error-corrected the raw reads and collapsed the reads into unique sequences, merging closely related sequences to remove PCR and sequencing errors. CDR3 sequences were aligned to IMGT reference sequences to assign V, D and J gene segments. For a sequence to be retained, at least a six-nucleotide match to both a V gene segment and a J gene segment was required. Rearrangements were classified as productive when the CDR3 lacked stop codons and remained in frame with V and J, and all other rearrangements were classified as non-productive. Following IMGT convention, CDR3 was defined as the stretch from the second conserved V-encoded cysteine to the conserved J-encoded phenylalanine. Sequences without an unambiguous match to a single V gene segment were excluded from the earlier analysis of about 600 of the donors. An earlier analysis of a few hundred of the donors called V segments functional above 56.7% productive rearrangements and segregating when the between-donor standard deviation exceeded 5%. A statistical classification framework was built to diagnose cytomegalovirus status from the catalog of TCR beta chain sequences. V and J gene assignment, in a later analysis, came from comparing TCR nucleotide sequences with IMGT/GENE-DB human TR gene sequences. A later analysis assigned CDR3 sequences and most-parsimonious VDJ recombination scenarios with the TCRdist pipeline. A later analysis defined each TCR beta chain by its CDR3 amino acid sequence plus V-gene family, and excluded reads lacking a unique V-gene family. To address suspected cross-contamination and a sequencing artifact, a later analysis removed several hundred highly shared, low-generation-probability nucleotide sequences. A later analysis calculated a clonal expansion index for each public chain from normalized within-repertoire ranks of inferred template counts. In a later analysis, generation probabilities were computed with a VDJ recombination model fitted to out-of-frame rearrangements, and the resulting probabilities were checked against IGoR. In a later analysis, TCR-TCR, TCR-HLA and TCR-CMV co-occurrence was scored with hypergeometric tests, and a repertoire-size bias correction was applied to TCR pairs. A later analysis estimated false discovery rates by permuting HLA or CMV assignments 20 times. In a later analysis, co-occurring TCRs were grouped with DBSCAN, and TCRdist sequence similarity was added when clustering was performed within HLA-allele-positive subsets. Co-occurrence clustering excluded repertoires with fewer than 30,000 or more than 120,000 public chains, plus five with anomalous nucleotide sharing. TCRdb took over this immuneACCESS table, retaining in-frame rearrangements with V and J assigned. Such tables are incomplete; in checked studies, under half of the missing clones stem from an unresolved V gene, and the remainder is unexplained. The DNA was the basis for D and trimming; V, J and clone size are from that table. In all, the sample holds 150,000 to 200,000 clones, and around four fifths of those were seen once. Together, the top ten hold about 4% of the sample.

The sequence links TRBV11-2 to TRBJ1-2; no confident D gene assignment can be made. Sequencing was done on a sample of PBMCs. This TCR came from a man aged 45-60 years in good health and CMV-seropositive. The nucleotide sequence is TGTGCCAGCAGCTTAGATCCCGGCAGGTCGAACTATGGCTACACCTTC. It encodes CASSLDPGRSNYGYTF.